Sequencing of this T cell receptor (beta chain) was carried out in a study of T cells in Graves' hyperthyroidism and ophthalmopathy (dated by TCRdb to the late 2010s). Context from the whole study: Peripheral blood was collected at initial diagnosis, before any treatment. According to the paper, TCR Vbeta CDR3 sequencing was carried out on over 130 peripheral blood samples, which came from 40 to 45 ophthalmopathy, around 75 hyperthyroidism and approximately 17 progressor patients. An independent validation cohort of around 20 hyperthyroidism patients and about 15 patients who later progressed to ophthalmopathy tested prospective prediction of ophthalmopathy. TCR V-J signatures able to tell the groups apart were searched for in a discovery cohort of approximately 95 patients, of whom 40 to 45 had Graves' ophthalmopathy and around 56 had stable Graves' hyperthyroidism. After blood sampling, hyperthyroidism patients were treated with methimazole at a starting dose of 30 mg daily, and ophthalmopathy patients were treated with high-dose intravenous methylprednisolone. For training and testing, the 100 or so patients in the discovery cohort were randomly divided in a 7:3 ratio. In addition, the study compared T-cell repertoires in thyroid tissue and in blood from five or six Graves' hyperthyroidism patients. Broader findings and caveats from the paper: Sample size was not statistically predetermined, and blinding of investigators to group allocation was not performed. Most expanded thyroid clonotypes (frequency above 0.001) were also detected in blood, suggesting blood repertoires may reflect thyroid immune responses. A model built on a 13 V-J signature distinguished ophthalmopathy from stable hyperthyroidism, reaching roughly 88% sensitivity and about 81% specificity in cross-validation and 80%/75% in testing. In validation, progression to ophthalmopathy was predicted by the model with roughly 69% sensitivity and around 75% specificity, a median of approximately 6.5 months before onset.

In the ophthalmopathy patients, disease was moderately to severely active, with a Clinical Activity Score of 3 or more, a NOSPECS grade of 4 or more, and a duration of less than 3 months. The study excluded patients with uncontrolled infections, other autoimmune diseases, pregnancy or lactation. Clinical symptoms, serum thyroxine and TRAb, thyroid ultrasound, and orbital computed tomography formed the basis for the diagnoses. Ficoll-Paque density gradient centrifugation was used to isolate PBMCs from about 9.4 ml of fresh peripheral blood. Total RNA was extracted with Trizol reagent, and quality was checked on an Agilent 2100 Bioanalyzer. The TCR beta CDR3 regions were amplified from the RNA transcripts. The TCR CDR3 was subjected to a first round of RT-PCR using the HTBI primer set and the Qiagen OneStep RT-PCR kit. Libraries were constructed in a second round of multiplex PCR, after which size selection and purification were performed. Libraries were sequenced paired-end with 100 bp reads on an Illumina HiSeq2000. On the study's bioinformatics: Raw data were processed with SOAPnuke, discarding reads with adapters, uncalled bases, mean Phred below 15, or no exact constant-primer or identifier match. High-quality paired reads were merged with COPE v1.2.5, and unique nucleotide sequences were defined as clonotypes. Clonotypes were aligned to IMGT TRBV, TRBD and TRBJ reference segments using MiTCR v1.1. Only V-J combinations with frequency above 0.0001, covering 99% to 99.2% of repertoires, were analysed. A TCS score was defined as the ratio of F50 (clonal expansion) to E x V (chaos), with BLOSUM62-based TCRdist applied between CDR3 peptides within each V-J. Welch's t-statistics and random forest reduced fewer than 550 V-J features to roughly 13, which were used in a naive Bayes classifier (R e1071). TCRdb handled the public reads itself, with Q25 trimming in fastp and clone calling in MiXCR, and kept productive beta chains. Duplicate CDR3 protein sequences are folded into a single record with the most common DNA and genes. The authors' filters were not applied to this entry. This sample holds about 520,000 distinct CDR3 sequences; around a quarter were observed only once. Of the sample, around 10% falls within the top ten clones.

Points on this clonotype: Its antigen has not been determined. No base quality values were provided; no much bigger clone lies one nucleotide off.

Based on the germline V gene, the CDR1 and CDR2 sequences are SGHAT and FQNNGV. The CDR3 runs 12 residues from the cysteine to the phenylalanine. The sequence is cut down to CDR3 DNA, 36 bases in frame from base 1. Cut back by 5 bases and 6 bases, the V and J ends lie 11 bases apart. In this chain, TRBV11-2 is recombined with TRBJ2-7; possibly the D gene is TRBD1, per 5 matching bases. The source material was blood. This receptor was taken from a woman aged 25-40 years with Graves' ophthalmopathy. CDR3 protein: CASSRTTAEQYF. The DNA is TGTGCCAGCAGCCGTACGACAGCCGAGCAGTACTTC.